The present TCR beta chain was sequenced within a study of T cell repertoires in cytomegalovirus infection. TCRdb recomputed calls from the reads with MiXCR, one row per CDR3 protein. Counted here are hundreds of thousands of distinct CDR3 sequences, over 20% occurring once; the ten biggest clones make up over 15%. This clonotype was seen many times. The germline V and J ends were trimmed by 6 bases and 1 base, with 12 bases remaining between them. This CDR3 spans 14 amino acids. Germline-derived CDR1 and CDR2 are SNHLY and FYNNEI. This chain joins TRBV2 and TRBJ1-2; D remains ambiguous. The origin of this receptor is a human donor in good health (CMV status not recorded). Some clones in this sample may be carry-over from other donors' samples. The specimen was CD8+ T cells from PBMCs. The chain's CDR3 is CASSGINLNYGYTF. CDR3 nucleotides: TGTGCCAGCAGCGGTATAAACCTTAACTATGGCTACACCTTC.